These 6 T cell receptor beta chains came from one sample sequenced in a study of blood T cell repertoires in COVID-19 (dated by TCRdb to the early 2020s). The library came from the immunoSEQ multiplex PCR assay. Not all clones reach the TCRdb copy of this immuneACCESS table, which keeps in-frame sequences only. Checked studies attribute under half of the gap to unresolved V genes and leave the rest unexplained. This sample lists 250,000 to 350,000 clones; 89% were detected once. The leading ten clones occupy approximately 13% of the sample. Sequences were obtained from peripheral blood. These receptors were taken from an older woman with acute or convalescent COVID-19.

The genes are TRBV5-1 and TRBJ2-3; TRBD2 agrees at 12 bases. CDR1 is SGHRS, CDR2 YFSETQ, per germline. Trimming at V came to 6 bases and at J to 5 bases, leaving 7 bases not matched to a gene. The CDR3 spans 15 residues. CDR3 nucleotides: TGCGCCAGCATCAGGACTAGCGGGGAGGAAGATACGCAGTATTTT. Translated, it gives CASIRTSGEEDTQYF.

The V and J genes are TRBV27 and TRBJ2-7, with TRBD1 as a possible D gene (6 bases). The V end was cut by 1 base, the J end by 0 bases, with 16 bases between. This CDR3 comprises 17 residues. CDR1 MNHEY and CDR2 SMNVEV come from the germline V gene (reference sequence). This chain's CDR3 is CASSLWGHRAVSYEQYF. CDR3 sequence (DNA): TGTGCCAGCAGTTTATGGGGGCACAGGGCCGTCTCCTACGAGCAGTACTTC.

In DNA, the CDR3 is TGTGCCAGCAGCCAAGGTAGCGGGAGGGCCGAAAATGAGCAGTTCTTC. This encodes CASSQGSGRAENEQFF. V usage is TRBV3-1 (or the pseudogene TRBV3-2) and J usage is TRBJ2-1, with TRBD2 matching over 11 bases. The V gene's germline CDR1 is LGHDT and CDR2 YNNKEL (reference sequence). The CDR3 spans 16 residues. Germline trimming cut 1 base from V and 7 bases from J; bases unmatched to any gene: 6.

The gene calls are TRBV29-1 and TRBJ1-5, with 9 bases fitting TRBD1. V was clipped by 7 bases and J by 4 bases; unmatched bases: 5. The V gene's germline CDR1 is SQVTM and CDR2 ANQGSEA. The length of the CDR3 is 13 residues. The CDR3 DNA follows: TGCAGCGCCGGACAGGGGAGGAATCAGCCCCAGCATTTT. Its translation is CSAGQGRNQPQHF. Full variable domain (rest looked up from reference TRBV29-1 and TRBJ1-5): SAVISQKPSRDICQRGTSLTIQCQVDSQVTMMFWYRQQPGQSLTLIATANQGSEATYESGFVIDKFPISRPNLTFSTLTVSNMSPEDSSIYLCSAGQGRNQPQHFGDGTRLSIL.

V and J are TRBV28 and TRBJ2-7; D uncertain. From germline, CDR1 is MDHEN and CDR2 SYDVKM. The V gene lost 4 bases and the J gene lost 3 bases, with 7 bases spanning the gap. This CDR3 spans 12 amino acids. The CDR3 sequence is CASSYILYEQYF. The CDR3 bases are TGTGCCAGCAGTTATATTCTCTACGAGCAGTACTTC.

This sequence joins TRBV19 and TRBJ2-6; 8 bases are shared with TRBD1. The CDR3 has 15 residues. V shed 7 bases, J shed 4 bases, and the junction held 6 bases outside the gene matches. CDR1 LNHDA and CDR2 SQIVND come from the germline V gene (reference sequence). The CDR3 bases are TGTGCCAGTACAGGGGGCGACGCCGGGGCCAACGTCCTGACTTTC. It yields the protein CASTGGDAGANVLTF.